This TCR beta chain was documented in a study of T cell responses to AZD1222 COVID-19 vaccine. Study results and caveats: Unmutated variant regions are reportedly the target of nearly half of TCRs that are spike-specific.

Trimming removed 5 bases at V and 5 bases at J, with 7 bases between. CDR3 length: 12 amino acids. Germline V CDR1 and CDR2: MDHEN, SYDVKM. Profiling relied on immunoSEQ multiplex PCR, and the TCRdb table lists in-frame clones only, not all of them. The table has 83,000 or so clones, over 75% seen once; the top ten hold approximately 4.5%. This clone has only a few counts. No antigen is known for it. This specimen was peripheral blood, taken on day 0 of MenACWY control vaccination. The chain links TRBV28 to TRBJ1-5, with D unresolved. This clonotype was sampled from an adult in good health. DNA of the CDR3: TGTGCCAGCAGTATTCCCGATCAGCCCCAGCATTTT. Translating gives CASSIPDQPQHF. Filled out from reference TRBV28 and TRBJ1-5, the complete variable domain reads DVKVTQSSRYLVKRTGEKVFLECVQDMDHENMFWYRQDPGLGLRLIYFSYDVKMKEKGDIPEGYSVSREKKERFSLILESASTNQTSMYLCASSIPDQPQHFGDGTRLSIL.